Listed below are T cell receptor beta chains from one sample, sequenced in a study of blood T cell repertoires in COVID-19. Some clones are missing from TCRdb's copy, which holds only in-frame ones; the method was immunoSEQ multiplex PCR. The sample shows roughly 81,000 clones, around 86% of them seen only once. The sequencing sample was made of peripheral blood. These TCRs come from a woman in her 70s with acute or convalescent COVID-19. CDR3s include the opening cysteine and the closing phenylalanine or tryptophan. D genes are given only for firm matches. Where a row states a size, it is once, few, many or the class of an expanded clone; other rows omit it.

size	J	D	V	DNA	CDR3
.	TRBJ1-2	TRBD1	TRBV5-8	TGTGCCAGCAGGCCCCGGGACAGGGGAAACTATGGCTACACCTTC	CASRPRDRGNYGYTF
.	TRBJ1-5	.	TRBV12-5	TGTGCTAGTGGCTTATCCGATAGGCCCCAGCATTTT	CASGLSDRPQHF
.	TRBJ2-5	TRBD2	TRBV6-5	TGTGCCACCCGAGCGGGGGACAAACAAGAGACCCAGTACTTC	CATRAGDKQETQYF
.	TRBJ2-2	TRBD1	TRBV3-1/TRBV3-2	TGTGCCACCAGCCAAGGTGGACAGGCCATGAACACCGGGGAGCTGTTTTTT	CATSQGGQAMNTGELFF
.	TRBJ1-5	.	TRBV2	TGTGCCAGCAGGGAGGGGTTGGAGAATCAGCCCCAGCATTTT	CASREGLENQPQHF
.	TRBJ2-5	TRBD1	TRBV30	TGTGCCTGGAGTTTCGGGACAGCTCAAGAGACCCAGTACTTC	CAWSFGTAQETQYF
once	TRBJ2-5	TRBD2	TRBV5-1	TGCGCCAGCAGCTTTAGCGGGGGTCTTCAAGAGACCCAGTACTTC	CASSFSGGLQETQYF
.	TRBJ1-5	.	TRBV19	TGTGCCAGTAGTATTAGGTTTTTTTTCGGGAGCAATCAGCCCCAGCATTTT	CASSIRFFFGSNQPQHF
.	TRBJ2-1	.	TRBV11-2	TGTGCCAGCAGCTTAGACTATCTCTCCTACAATGAGCAGTTCTTC	CASSLDYLSYNEQFF
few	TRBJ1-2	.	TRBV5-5	TGTGCCAGCAGCCGGGAAGGCTATGGCTACACCTTC	CASSREGYGYTF
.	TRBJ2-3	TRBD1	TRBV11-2	TGTGCCAGCAGCCCTACAGGGGCAAGTGATACGCAGTATTTT	CASSPTGASDTQYF
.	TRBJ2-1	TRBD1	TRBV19	TGTGCCAGTATCTCGACAGGGGGGAAGAATGAGCAGTTCTTC	CASISTGGKNEQFF
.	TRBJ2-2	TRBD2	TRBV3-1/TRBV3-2	TGTGCCAGCAGCCAAGGGGACTACCTCGGCGGGGAGCTGTTTTTT	CASSQGDYLGGELFF
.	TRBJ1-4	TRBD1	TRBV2	TGTGCCAGCCAGGGGGTGTATACAACTAATGAAAAACTGTTTTTT	CASQGVYTTNEKLFF
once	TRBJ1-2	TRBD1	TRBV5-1	TGCGCCAGCAGCTTGGAAGGACAGGTTGAAGGCTACACCTTC	CASSLEGQVEGYTF
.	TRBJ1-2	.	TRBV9	TGTGCCAGCAGCGTGGGACACCTAAGGGGCTATGGCTACACCTTC	CASSVGHLRGYGYTF